Shown below are 18 T cell receptor beta chains from a single sample sequenced in a study of T cell responses to AZD1222 COVID-19 vaccine. Libraries were prepared by immunoSEQ multiplex PCR; TCRdb keeps only in-frame clonotypes and omits some of them. The profile shows more than 85,000 clones, 84% of them singletons. The sample in question was peripheral blood, obtained 28 days after the second AZD1222 dose. The receptors were gathered from an adult who received the AZD1222 COVID-19 vaccine.

The chain couples TRBV11-3 to TRBJ2-5; D remains ambiguous. CDR1 is SGHNT, CDR2 YENEEA, per germline. The CDR3 loop spans 12 amino acids. V was cut by 3 bases and J by 2 bases, with 4 bases left in between. CDR3 sequence: CASSFNQETQYF. In DNA form, the CDR3 reads TGTGCCAGCAGCTTCAATCAAGAGACCCAGTACTTC.

The chain links TRBV25-1 to TRBJ2-7, with 9 bases aligning to TRBD1. Trimming at V came to 2 bases and at J to 9 bases, leaving 11 bases not matched to a gene. Germline CDR1 MGHDK, CDR2 SYGVNS. This CDR3 contains 15 residues. CDR3 DNA sequence: TGTGCCAGCAGTGAAGCCGGGACAGGGAACCTTGGGCAGTACTTC. It specifies CASSEAGTGNLGQYF.

The chain is built from TRBV9 and TRBJ2-2, with D unresolved. V dropped 0 bases and J dropped 2 bases, with 8 bases sitting between them. There are 15 residues in the CDR3. Germline V gene data show CDR1 as SGDLS and CDR2 as YYNGEE. CDR3 DNA sequence: TGTGCCAGCAGCGTAGGGGTACAAAACACCGGGGAGCTGTTTTTT. Amino acids: CASSVGVQNTGELFF.

This sequence joins TRBV9 and TRBJ2-3, with D tentatively TRBD2 (5 bases). V lost 5 bases to trimming and J lost 2 bases, with 9 bases between them. Germline V gene data show CDR1 as SGDLS and CDR2 as YYNGEE. This CDR3 has 13 residues. The CDR3 sequence is CASRRADTDTQYF. CDR3 DNA: TGTGCCAGCAGGAGGGCGGACACAGATACGCAGTATTTT.

This rearrangement joins TRBV6-1 to TRBJ1-5, with D uncertain. Germline V gene data show CDR1 as MNHNS and CDR2 as SASEGT. The V and J ends lost 3 bases and 3 bases respectively, with 6 bases between them. This CDR3 is built from 13 residues. The DNA of the CDR3 is TGTGCCAGCAGTGACGGATACAATCAGCCCCAGCATTTT. It translates to CASSDGYNQPQHF.

V is TRBV19 and J is TRBJ1-5; tentatively, D is TRBD1 (6 bases). V was shortened by 7 bases and J by 6 bases, with 13 bases between the two germline ends. The CDR3 totals 13 residues. The germline gives CDR1 LNHDA, CDR2 SQIVND (reference sequence). CDR3 region: CASTPRGGQPQHF. The CDR3 nucleotides read TGTGCCAGTACCCCGAGAGGGGGTCAGCCCCAGCATTTT. Together with reference TRBV19 and TRBJ1-5, the CDR3 gives the full variable domain: DGGITQSPKYLFRKEGQNVTLSCEQNLNHDAMYWYRQDPGQGLRLIYYSQIVNDFQKGDIAEGYSVSREKKESFPLTVTSAQKNPTAFYLCASTPRGGQPQHFGDGTRLSIL.

This chain connects TRBV4-1 to TRBJ2-4; 15 positions match TRBD2. The trim removed 4 bases at V and 1 base at J, leaving 5 bases unmatched. The germline V gene encodes CDR1 MGHRA and CDR2 YSYEKL. CDR3 size: 18 residues. The CDR3 loop reads CASSRGLAGGLAKNIQYF. The DNA for the CDR3 is TGCGCCAGCAGCCGAGGACTAGCGGGGGGGCTCGCCAAAAACATTCAGTACTTC.

This clone has a single count. The CDR3 loop reads CATSKGTGPWTQYF. CDR3 DNA sequence: TGTGCCACCAGCAAAGGGACAGGCCCATGGACCCAGTACTTC. The chain is built from TRBV15 and TRBJ2-5, with TRBD1 matching 8 bases. The CDR3 runs to 14 residues. V shed 4 bases, J shed 7 bases, and the junction held 8 bases outside the gene matches. Per the germline V gene, CDR1 is LNHNV and CDR2 is YYDKDF (reference sequence). The full variable domain, its missing parts supplied by reference TRBV15 and TRBJ2-5, is DAMVIQNPRYQVTQFGKPVTLSCSQTLNHNVMYWYQQKSSQAPKLLFHYYDKDFNNEADTPDNFQSRRPNTSFCFLDIRSPGLGDTAMYLCATSKGTGPWTQYFGPGTRLLVL.

This clone was seen more than once but under ten times. The chain uses TRBV27 and TRBJ2-2; D gene unclear. The V gene's germline CDR1 is MNHEY and CDR2 SMNVEV (reference sequence). Trimming cost V 7 bases and J 10 bases, with 16 bases left between them. The CDR3 runs 13 residues. CDR3 sequence: CASTRADVQELFF. CDR3 bases: TGTGCCAGCACTCGGGCGGACGTTCAGGAGCTGTTTTTT.

The V and J genes are TRBV3-1 (or the pseudogene TRBV3-2) and TRBJ1-4, with TRBD1 matching over 8 bases. CDR1 LGHDT and CDR2 YNNKEL come from the germline V gene (reference sequence). The CDR3 sequence is 17 residues long. The V gene end was trimmed by 4 bases and the J gene end by 0 bases; junction bases not matched to a gene: 7. The CDR3 DNA reads TGTGCCAGCAGCCGATCTGGACAGGGAGCAACTAATGAAAAACTGTTTTTT. Its protein is CASSRSGQGATNEKLFF.

This clone was seen once. The chain employs TRBV11-3 and TRBJ2-5; D possibly corresponds to TRBD2 (6 bases). The CDR3 runs to 13 residues. Between the trimmed V and J ends, which lost 5 bases and 7 bases, there was a span of 14 bases. From germline, CDR1 is SGHNT and CDR2 YENEEA. The CDR3 protein is CASSPRDFSTQYF. CDR3 sequence (DNA): TGTGCCAGCAGCCCCCGGGACTTCTCGACCCAGTACTTC. The variable domain in full, with the rest retrieved from reference TRBV11-3 and TRBJ2-5, is EAGVVQSPRYKIIEKKQPVAFWCNPISGHNTLYWYLQNLGQGPELLIRYENEEAVDDSQLPKDRFSAERLKGVDSTLKIQPAELGDSAVYLCASSPRDFSTQYFGPGTRLLVL.

The table lists this clone with a count of one. This chain joins TRBV5-1 and TRBJ2-3; D perhaps matches TRBD2 (6 bases). This CDR3 comprises 16 residues. Germline V gene sequence: CDR1 SGHRS, CDR2 YFSETQ. V lost 3 bases, J lost 5 bases, and 19 bases lay in between. CDR3 sequence reads: CASSSPTSLGRDTQYF. The CDR3 DNA reads TGCGCCAGCAGCTCCCCGACTAGTTTGGGGCGAGATACGCAGTATTTT.

The chain has TRBV14 and TRBJ1-2; no definite D call. CDR3 size: 14 residues. The germline V gene has CDR1 SGHDN and CDR2 FVKESK. V lost 4 bases to trimming and J lost 2 bases, with 11 bases between them. Here the CDR3 reads CASSPWLGNYGYTF. DNA of the CDR3: TGTGCCAGCAGCCCCTGGTTAGGGAACTATGGCTACACCTTC.

This clone showed up just once. The chain uses TRBV23-1 and TRBJ2-2, with D perhaps given as TRBD1 or TRBD2 (6 bases each). TRBV23-1 has ORF status, its function being uncertain. The CDR3 sequence is 16 residues long. Trimming stripped 5 bases from V and 7 bases from J, with 20 bases between. The DNA for the CDR3 is TGCGCCAGCAGTTACGAGGGGGACTGGAGTGGCGGGGAGCTGTTTTTT. Translation gives CASSYEGDWSGGELFF.

This sequence joins TRBV7-9 and TRBJ1-2; TRBD1 might be the D (6 bases). Between the trimmed V and J ends, which lost 2 bases and 4 bases, there was a span of 14 bases. Per the germline V gene, CDR1 is SEHNR and CDR2 is FQNEAQ (reference sequence). The CDR3 consists of 15 residues. The CDR3: CASSLSGWGLYGYTF. The CDR3 bases are TGTGCCAGCAGCTTAAGCGGTTGGGGGCTCTATGGCTACACCTTC.

The rearrangement links TRBV7-3 to TRBJ2-6; D is uncertain. V lost 2 bases and J 2 bases, leaving 7 bases between the germline ends. CDR1 and CDR2 from the germline V gene are SGHTA and FQGTGA. The CDR3 runs to 15 residues. In DNA, the CDR3 is TGTGCCAGCAGCTTAGCAGGCCCTGGGGCCAACGTCCTGACTTTC. Its translation: CASSLAGPGANVLTF. Variable domain in full (rest from reference TRBV7-3 and TRBJ2-6): GAGVSQTPSNKVTEKGKYVELRCDPISGHTALYWYRQSLGQGPEFLIYFQGTGAADDSGLPNDRFFAVRPEGSVSTLKIQRTERGDSAVYLCASSLAGPGANVLTFGAGSRLTVL.

The DNA for the CDR3 is TGTGCCAGCAGTAGAGGGGGAGTCGGTTCACCCCTCCACTTT. It specifies CASSRGGVGSPLHF. The chain has TRBV6-2 or TRBV6-3 and TRBJ1-6, with D possibly matching TRBD1 (6 bases). CDR3 length: 14 amino acids. Germline CDR1 reads MNHEY; CDR2 reads SVGEGT. V gave up 5 bases and J gave up 9 bases, with 14 bases separating them.

V usage is TRBV4-3 and J usage is TRBJ2-7; 7 bases are shared with TRBD1. Germline V gene lookup returns CDR1 LGHNA and CDR2 YSLEER. CDR3 length equals 16 residues. With 0 bases clipped from V and 7 bases from J, the junction kept 12 bases outside the gene matches. CDR3 DNA sequence: TGCGCCAGCAGCCAAGATCTAAGGGGGCTTGTGCGGGAGCAGTACTTC. Its protein is CASSQDLRGLVREQYF.